This TCR beta chain was sequenced in a study of T cells after yellow fever vaccination. This clonotype was seen ten or more times. Its ends do not fully match the called genes, so a read error is possible. The CDR3 runs to 13 residues. TCRdb reprocessed the 5' RACE reads with MiXCR, giving one entry per CDR3 protein. The sample consists of about 140,000 distinct CDR3 sequences, roughly 6.7% of them appearing once. This TCR was recovered from a man aged 30 to 39 who received the YFV17D yellow fever vaccine. The chain joins TRBV12-3 or TRBV12-4 to TRBJ2-5; 9 positions agree with TRBD2. The input for sequencing was CD4+ T cells sorted from PBMCs, taken 10 days after the yellow fever booster vaccination. The CDR3 sequence is CASSLAGSETQYF. CDR3 nucleotides: TGTGCCAGCAGTCTAGCGGGATCGGAGACCCAGTACTTC.